The rows below give T cell receptor beta chains drawn from one sample of a study of T cell responses to AZD1222 COVID-19 vaccine. TCRdb's table, derived via immunoSEQ multiplex PCR, lists solely in-frame clones and lacks some. This repertoire shows around 100,000 clones, about 94% found once; its top ten account for around 4.7%. The input for sequencing was peripheral blood, taken on day 0 of AZD1222 vaccination. The receptors here all came from an adult in good health. The CDR3 runs from the conserved cysteine through the conserved F or W. A D gene is named only where the DNA matches it firmly. For some rows the clone size is stated as once, few or many, or as a class when expanded; others skip it.

cdr3_length | d_call | j_call | v_call | clone_size | cdr3_aa | cdr3_nt
13 | . | TRBJ2-2 | TRBV7-2 | . | CASSGVNTGELFF | TGTGCCAGCAGCGGGGTGAACACCGGGGAGCTGTTTTTT
14 | . | TRBJ1-1 | TRBV30 | . | CAWRKTVMNTEAFF | TGTGCCTGGAGGAAGACGGTAATGAACACTGAAGCTTTCTTT
16 | TRBD1 | TRBJ1-6 | TRBV6-1 | . | CASSGSPDREGSPLHF | TGTGCCAGCAGTGGAAGCCCTGACAGGGAAGGATCACCCCTCCACTTT
19 | . | TRBJ2-6 | TRBV9 | . | CASSVRGPGRPPGANVLTF | TGTGCCAGCAGCGTAAGGGGCCCGGGCAGGCCTCCTGGGGCCAACGTCCTGACTTTC
13 | . | TRBJ2-4 | TRBV6-5 | . | CASSYGPTHNKYF | TGTGCCAGCAGTTACGGCCCAACTCATAACAAGTACTTC
17 | . | TRBJ1-3 | TRBV5-5 | . | CASSLRGFGFSGNTIYF | TGTGCCAGCAGCTTGCGAGGCTTCGGGTTCTCTGGAAACACCATATATTTT
16 | . | TRBJ1-2 | TRBV4-1 | . | CASSQGPGRKSPGYTF | TGCGCCAGCAGCCAAGGACCGGGACGGAAAAGCCCTGGCTACACCTTC
14 | . | TRBJ1-4 | TRBV28 | . | CASSLRGGPEKLFF | TGTGCCAGCAGCCTCAGGGGCGGTCCGGAAAAACTGTTTTTT
14 | TRBD1 | TRBJ2-7 | TRBV11-2 | . | CASSTTGGSVEQYF | TGTGCCAGCAGCACGACAGGGGGCTCGGTCGAGCAGTACTTC
16 | . | TRBJ1-3 | TRBV7-2 | . | CASSLDPRGARNTIYF | TGTGCCAGCAGCTTAGACCCCAGGGGAGCCCGCAACACCATATATTTT
11 | . | TRBJ2-1 | TRBV20-1 | . | CSARGWGEQFF | TGCAGTGCTAGAGGATGGGGTGAGCAGTTCTTC
17 | TRBD2 | TRBJ2-3 | TRBV4-1 | once | CASSQTPSGESTDTQYF | TGCGCCAGCAGCCAAACCCCCAGCGGGGAATCCACAGATACGCAGTATTTT
14 | . | TRBJ1-1 | TRBV28 | . | CASSARDRNTEAFF | TGTGCCAGCAGTGCCCGTGACCGGAACACTGAAGCTTTCTTT